This T cell receptor beta chain was obtained from a study of T-cell memory formation after mild COVID-19. Study conclusions and caveats: Within pre-infection memory, some responding clones were found, suggesting cross-reactive memory joined.

Germline values: CDR1 SGDLS, CDR2 YYNGEE. This CDR3 is 15 amino acids long. The ends lost 3 bases at V and 6 bases at J; junction bases unmatched: 7. Barcoded TCR alpha and TCR beta cDNA libraries with UMIs came from 5'RACE using constant-segment primers. Using its own MiXCR run on the 5' RACE reads, TCRdb lists one record per CDR3 protein. The table shows just over 60,000 distinct CDR3 sequences, with around 10% occurring only once. In its sample, this clonotype was seen a few times. What it binds is unknown. Sample: PBMCs or a T cell subset sorted from them (not recorded which). The chain has TRBV9 and TRBJ2-3; 10 nucleotides align to TRBD2. The origin of this receptor is a man aged 18-30 years who had mild COVID-19 (a few samples of this study predate the infection). Cell type and time point are not known. CDR3 sequence (DNA): TGTGCCAGCAGCGCTCAGCGGGGGGGCCGTGATACGCAGTATTTT. Amino acids: CASSAQRGGRDTQYF.